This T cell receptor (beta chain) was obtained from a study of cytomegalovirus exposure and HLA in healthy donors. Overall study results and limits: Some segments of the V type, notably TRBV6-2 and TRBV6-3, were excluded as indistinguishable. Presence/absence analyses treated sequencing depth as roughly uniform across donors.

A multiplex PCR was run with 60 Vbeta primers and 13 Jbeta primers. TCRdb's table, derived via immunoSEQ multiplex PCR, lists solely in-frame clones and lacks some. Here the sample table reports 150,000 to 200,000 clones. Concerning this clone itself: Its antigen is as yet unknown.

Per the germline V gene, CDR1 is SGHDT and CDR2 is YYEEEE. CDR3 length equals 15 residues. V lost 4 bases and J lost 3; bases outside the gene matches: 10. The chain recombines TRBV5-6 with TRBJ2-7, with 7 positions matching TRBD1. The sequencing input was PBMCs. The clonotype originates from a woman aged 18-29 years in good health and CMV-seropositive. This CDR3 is CASSRIRTGDYEQYF. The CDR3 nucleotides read TGTGCCAGCAGCCGCATAAGGACAGGAGACTACGAGCAGTACTTC.